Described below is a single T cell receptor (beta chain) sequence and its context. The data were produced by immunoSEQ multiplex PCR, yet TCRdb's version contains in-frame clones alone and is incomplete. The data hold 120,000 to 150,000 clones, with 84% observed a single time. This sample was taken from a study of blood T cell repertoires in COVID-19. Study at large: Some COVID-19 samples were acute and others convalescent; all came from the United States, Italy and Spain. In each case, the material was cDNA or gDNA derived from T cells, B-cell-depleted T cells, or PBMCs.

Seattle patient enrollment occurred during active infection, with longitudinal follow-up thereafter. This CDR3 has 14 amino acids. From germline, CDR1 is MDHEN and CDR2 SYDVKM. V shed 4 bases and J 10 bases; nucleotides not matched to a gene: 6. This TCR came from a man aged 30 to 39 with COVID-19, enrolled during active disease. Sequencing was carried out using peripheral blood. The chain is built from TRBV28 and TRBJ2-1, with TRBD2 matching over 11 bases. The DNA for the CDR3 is TGTGCCAGCAGTTCTAGCGGGAGGTCAAGGGAGCAGTTCTTC. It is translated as CASSSSGRSREQFF.